These 23 T cell receptor beta chains share one sample of origin, sequenced in a study of CD8 T cells in ankylosing spondylitis. In TCRdb, the 5' RACE reads were re-called with MiXCR into one record per CDR3 protein. The sample holds 220,000 or so distinct CDR3 sequences, 8% to 11% seen once. Sample: blood, either unsorted or a sorted T cell fraction (not recorded which). These receptors were taken from a male donor with ankylosing spondylitis or in good health (not recorded which).

This clonotype was counted many times. This chain joins TRBV7-6 and TRBJ2-5, with D possibly being TRBD1 (5 bases). Germline lookup yields CDR1 SGHVS and CDR2 FNYEAQ. This CDR3 has 18 amino acids. The V gene lost 2 bases and the J gene lost 5 bases, with 24 bases spanning the gap. The CDR3 loop is CASSLSTIGVGARETQYF. In nucleotides, the CDR3 is TGTGCCAGCAGCTTATCCACTATCGGTGTAGGGGCTAGGGAGACCCAGTACTTC.

This clonotype showed up many times. The rearrangement uses TRBV5-6 and TRBJ1-1, with TRBD1 identical over 7 bases. Per the germline V gene, CDR1 is SGHDT and CDR2 is YYEEEE. V trimming: 4 bases; J trimming: 3 bases; junction bases outside the gene matches: 6. CDR3 length equals 14 residues. CDR3 in DNA: TGTGCCAGCAGCCGGGACAGAGGGGACACTGAAGCTTTCTTT. It translates to CASSRDRGDTEAFF.

This clonotype was found many times. V usage is TRBV5-8 and J usage is TRBJ1-2; no definite D call. Germline V CDR1 and CDR2: SGHTS, YDEGEE. The CDR3 contains 12 residues. The V gene lost 3 bases and the J gene lost 2 bases, with 5 bases spanning the gap. CDR3 residues: CASSYDNYGYTF. The CDR3 DNA reads as TGTGCCAGCAGCTACGACAACTATGGCTACACCTTC.

This clonotype came up many times. This chain joins TRBV29-1 and TRBJ1-6; 10 bases align to TRBD1. After removal of 7 bases from V and 10 bases from J, the junction contained 4 bases not matched to a gene. Germline V gene sequence: CDR1 SQVTM, CDR2 ANQGSEA. The CDR3 length is 12 residues. This chain's CDR3 is CSAGGQGSPLHF. CDR3 nucleotide sequence: TGCAGCGCCGGGGGACAGGGGTCACCCCTCCACTTT.

With respect to this clonotype: A much larger clone differs from this one at a single base, so this may be a read error. This chain connects TRBV29-1 to TRBJ2-1; D might be TRBD2 (6 bases). The germline V gene has CDR1 SQVTM and CDR2 ANQGSEA. The CDR3 length is 16 residues. The chain's CDR3 is CSVESGTADTYNGQFF. The CDR3 nucleotides read TGCAGCGTTGAATCCGGGACTGCGGATACCTACAATGGGCAGTTCTTC.

This clonotype was observed many times. V usage is TRBV5-1 and J usage is TRBJ2-7; 7 bases are a match to TRBD1. After removal of 0 bases from V and 6 bases from J, the junction contained 3 bases not matched to a gene. The CDR3 contains 13 residues. From germline, CDR1 is SGHRS and CDR2 YFSETQ. The chain's CDR3 is CASSLEGAFEQYF. The CDR3 coding sequence is TGCGCCAGCAGCTTGGAGGGGGCTTTCGAGCAGTACTTC.

This clonotype was seen ten or more times. The genes are TRBV12-3 or TRBV12-4 and TRBJ1-1; D uncertain. Trimming stripped 5 bases from V and 4 bases from J, with 14 bases between. The CDR3 runs 14 residues. As DNA, the CDR3 is TGTGCCAGCAGTACTCCTGGCCTCGGCACTGAAGCTTTCTTT. As protein: CASSTPGLGTEAFF.

The V gene is TRBV12-3 or TRBV12-4, the J gene TRBJ2-3; 7 bases fit TRBD2. The CDR3 is 16 residues long. V was pared by 5 bases and J by 5 bases, with 13 bases of the junction left unmatched. The CDR3 nucleotides read TGTGCCAGCAGTGTAGGACCAGCGGGGAGGAAAGATACGCAGTATTTT. Its translation is CASSVGPAGRKDTQYF.

This clonotype was counted many times. CDR3 nucleotides: TGTGCCAGCAGCCCTAGCAGCGAGCAGTACTTC. Encoded protein: CASSPSSEQYF. V usage is TRBV27 and J usage is TRBJ2-7, with D perhaps TRBD2 (5 bases). The CDR3 is 11 residues long. The V gene lost 6 bases and the J gene lost 6 bases, with 9 bases spanning the gap. The germline CDR1 and CDR2 sequences are MNHEY and SMNVEV (reference sequence).

This clonotype was seen many times. The chain employs TRBV7-2 and TRBJ2-5; D remains unclear. Germline CDR1 is SGHTA and CDR2 is FQGNSA. Trimming pared 2 bases from V and 4 bases from J, leaving 11 bases between. This CDR3 is built from 14 residues. The CDR3 sequence is CASSLSSWAETQYF. DNA for the CDR3: TGTGCCAGCAGCTTATCCTCCTGGGCAGAGACCCAGTACTTC.

This clonotype was counted many times. The rearrangement uses TRBV11-1 and TRBJ2-5; 7 nucleotides line up with TRBD2. The CDR3 is made up of 13 amino acids. Germline V gene sequence: CDR1 SGHAT, CDR2 FQDESV (reference sequence). Trimming at V came to 4 bases and at J to 3 bases, leaving 2 bases not matched to a gene. The CDR3 DNA sequence: TGTGCCAGCAGCTCCGGGACTAAAGAGACCCAGTACTTC. It specifies CASSSGTKETQYF. The full variable domain, completed using reference TRBV11-1 and TRBJ2-5, is EAEVAQSPRYKITEKSQAVAFWCDPISGHATLYWYRQILGQGPELLVQFQDESVVDDSQLPKDRFSAERLKGVDSTLKIQPAELGDSAMYLCASSSGTKETQYFGPGTRLLVL.

This clonotype was counted at least ten times. The chain is built from TRBV6-6 and TRBJ2-5; D not certain. The CDR3 extends over 12 amino acids. The ends were cut back, 7 bases at V and 1 base at J, with 7 bases in the middle. Germline-derived CDR1 and CDR2 are MNHNY and SVGAGI (reference sequence). The CDR3: CASTWSQETQYF. CDR3 bases: TGTGCCAGCACCTGGAGCCAAGAGACCCAGTACTTC.

This clonotype appeared many times. The gene calls are TRBV5-5 and TRBJ2-7; no reliable D call. V lost 0 bases to trimming and J lost 9 bases, with 19 bases between them. The CDR3 spans 15 residues. The germline CDR1 and CDR2 sequences are SGHKS and YYEKEE (reference sequence). CDR3 protein: CASSLEEGAFLGQYF. As DNA, the CDR3 is TGTGCCAGCAGCTTGGAAGAAGGAGCGTTTTTAGGGCAGTACTTC.

This clonotype has ten or more counts. This chain joins TRBV5-1 and TRBJ2-2; 7 nucleotides line up with TRBD2. Losses at the gene ends were 0 bases for V and 6 bases for J; bases not matched to a gene: 8. The CDR3 has 16 residues. Per the germline V gene, CDR1 is SGHRS and CDR2 is YFSETQ. CDR3 residues: CASSLAEKRGPGELFF. DNA for the CDR3: TGCGCCAGCAGCTTGGCGGAGAAGCGGGGTCCCGGGGAGCTGTTTTTT. Looking up the rest from reference TRBV5-1 and TRBJ2-2 gives the full variable domain: KAGVTQTPRYLIKTRGQQVTLSCSPISGHRSVSWYQQTPGQGLQFLFEYFSETQRNKGNFPGRFSGRQFSNSRSEMNVSTLELGDSALYLCASSLAEKRGPGELFFGEGSRLTVL.

This clonotype was found many times. The chain employs TRBV12-3 or TRBV12-4 and TRBJ2-2, with 7 bases matching TRBD1. V shed 6 bases, J shed 5 bases, and the junction held 9 bases outside the gene matches. The CDR3 sequence is 15 residues long. This CDR3 is CASSRGQIETGELFF. The CDR3, as DNA: TGTGCCAGCAGCCGGGGACAGATAGAAACCGGGGAGCTGTTTTTT.

In this sample, this clonotype turned up many times. The rearrangement links TRBV2 to TRBJ1-2, with unresolved D. Germline values: CDR1 SNHLY, CDR2 FYNNEI. This CDR3 spans 14 amino acids. V lost 2 bases and J 8 bases, leaving 15 bases between the germline ends. The CDR3 sequence: CASSETVQARGYTF. The CDR3 region has the DNA TGTGCCAGCAGTGAAACCGTCCAGGCGCGAGGCTACACCTTC.

This clonotype came up many times. The chain uses TRBV20-1 and TRBJ2-1; TRBD2 might be the D (7 bases). With 2 bases removed from V and 4 bases from J, the gap between germline ends came to 21 bases. The CDR3 covers 17 residues. Germline V gene lookup returns CDR1 DFQATT and CDR2 SNEGSKA (reference sequence). The DNA of the CDR3 is TGCAGTGCTAGACCTGAAAAGGGGGGGGGCTGGTACAATGAGCAGTTCTTC. Amino acids: CSARPEKGGGWYNEQFF.

The chain carries TRBV12-3 or TRBV12-4 and TRBJ1-1, with a weak D call TRBD1 (6 bases). V was shortened by 4 bases and J by 4 bases, with 19 bases between the two germline ends. This CDR3 is built from 16 residues. Written as DNA, the CDR3 is TGTGCCAGCAGTTCTGGGGGCGCTGTTCGGGGCACTGAAGCTTTCTTT. Protein sequence: CASSSGGAVRGTEAFF.

There are many counts of this clonotype. The rearrangement uses TRBV15 and TRBJ2-7; D may be TRBD2 (5 bases). Germline CDR1 reads LNHNV; CDR2 reads YYDKDF (reference sequence). The CDR3 has 15 amino acids. Trimming stripped 7 bases from V and 3 bases from J, with 19 bases between. DNA for the CDR3: TGTGCCACCAATCGTGGAGGCGGATTAAACTACGAGCAGTACTTC. This codes for CATNRGGGLNYEQYF.

This clonotype was counted ten times or more. The chain combines TRBV5-1 with TRBJ2-5; 9 bases line up with TRBD1. The V segment lost 4 bases and the J segment 4 bases; nucleotides outside the gene matches: 8. Germline CDR1 reads SGHRS; CDR2 reads YFSETQ. The length of the CDR3 is 15 residues. The CDR3 DNA follows: TGCGCCAGCAGCACACGACAGGGGGGTGGAGAGACCCAGTACTTC. Residues: CASSTRQGGGETQYF.

The V gene is TRBV7-6, the J gene TRBJ2-2, with 8 positions matching TRBD1. Per the germline V gene, CDR1 is SGHVS and CDR2 is FNYEAQ. After removal of 5 bases from V and 4 bases from J, the junction contained 12 bases not matched to a gene. The CDR3 is made up of 17 amino acids. The CDR3 loop is CASSIPKAGGITGELFF. CDR3 DNA sequence: TGTGCCAGCAGCATCCCTAAGGCAGGGGGCATCACCGGGGAGCTGTTTTTT.

The table lists this clonotype with many counts. This chain links TRBV11-2 with TRBJ2-1; TRBD2 agrees at 16 bases. V lost 4 bases to trimming and J lost 15 bases; unmatched junction nucleotides: 12. Germline loops: CDR1 SGHAT, CDR2 FQNNGV. The CDR3 length is 16 residues. This CDR3 reads CASSSGLAGGPTSLFF. The CDR3 coding sequence is TGTGCCAGCAGCTCGGGACTAGCGGGGGGGCCCACGTCCCTGTTCTTC.

Ten or more counts support this clonotype. The chain joins TRBV7-2 to TRBJ2-3, with 10 bases matching TRBD1. The ends lost 3 bases at V and 4 bases at J; junction bases unmatched: 1. The CDR3 is made up of 14 amino acids. Germline assignment: CDR1 SGHTA and CDR2 FQGNSA. CDR3 nucleotides: TGTGCCAGCAGCTTCGGACAGGGGGCAGATACGCAGTATTTT. Its translation: CASSFGQGADTQYF.